The 13 T cell receptor beta chains in this list originate from one sample, sequenced in a study of T cell repertoires in cytomegalovirus infection. TCRdb independently ran MiXCR on the reads; one entry per CDR3 protein. The sample lists 250,000 or so distinct CDR3 sequences; over 15% were seen once. The sample comprised CD8+ T cells from PBMCs. Receptor source: a human donor in good health (CMV status not recorded). Some clones in this sample may be carry-over from other donors' samples.

This chain links TRBV28 with TRBJ2-2, with D uncertain. The germline V gene has CDR1 MDHEN and CDR2 SYDVKM. CDR3 length equals 15 residues. The ends were cut back, 6 bases at V and 0 bases at J, with 11 bases in the middle. CDR3 nucleotide sequence: TGTGCCAGCAGGCTCCGACTGACGAACACCGGGGAGCTGTTTTTT. Encoded protein: CASRLRLTNTGELFF.

The sample holds many counts of this clonotype. This sequence joins TRBV12-3 or TRBV12-4 and TRBJ2-7; TRBD1 agrees at 7 bases. V shed 5 bases, J shed 3 bases, and the junction held 10 bases outside the gene matches. This CDR3 spans 15 amino acids. The CDR3 sequence is CASSPQTGNFYEQYF. The CDR3 DNA is TGTGCCAGCAGTCCACAGACAGGGAACTTCTACGAGCAGTACTTC.

The chain has TRBV7-8 and TRBJ2-5, with D possibly being TRBD1 (6 bases). Trimming shortened V by 5 bases and J by 4 bases, and 26 bases separated the two germline ends. The CDR3 runs 18 residues. Germline V gives CDR1 SGHVS, CDR2 FQNEAQ. DNA of the CDR3: TGTGCCAGCAGCCGGAAAAGGACCGGGACATTCGAGGGAGAGACCCAGTACTTC. Its protein product is CASSRKRTGTFEGETQYF.

The chain combines TRBV6-6 with TRBJ2-1; D might be TRBD1 (6 bases). Trimming removed 0 bases at V and 7 bases at J, with 13 bases between. The V gene's germline CDR1 is MNHNY and CDR2 SVGAGI (reference sequence). The CDR3 spans 15 residues. CDR3 in amino acids: CASSYSLGGRNEQFF. Here the CDR3 DNA reads TGTGCCAGCAGTTACTCGTTAGGGGGTCGGAATGAGCAGTTCTTC.

This clonotype was seen more than once but under ten times. V gene TRBV7-9 combines with J gene TRBJ2-6, with TRBD1 matching 9 bases. The germline CDR1 and CDR2 sequences are SEHNR and FQNEAQ (reference sequence). J was trimmed by 2 bases and V by 6 bases; bases with no gene match: 8. The CDR3 runs 17 residues. CDR3 loop: CASRPGTGPPGANVLTF. CDR3 bases: TGTGCCAGCAGACCCGGGACAGGGCCCCCTGGGGCCAACGTCCTGACTTTC.

This rearrangement joins TRBV6-5 to TRBJ1-5; D call uncertain. Germline V gene data show CDR1 as MNHEY and CDR2 as SVGAGI. The V and J ends lost 2 bases and 5 bases respectively, with 10 bases between them. The CDR3 length is 14 residues. The CDR3 loop is CASSYAGPYQPQHF. The CDR3 DNA sequence: TGTGCCAGCAGTTACGCTGGCCCCTATCAGCCCCAGCATTTT.

The chain carries TRBV27 and TRBJ1-2; 7 nucleotides match TRBD1. CDR3 length: 14 residues. Per germline, CDR1 MNHEY and CDR2 SMNVEV (reference sequence). The ends lost 0 bases at V and 4 bases at J; junction bases unmatched: 2. CDR3 coding DNA: TGTGCCAGCAGTTTATCCCAGGGGGTCTATGGCTACACCTTC. Translation: CASSLSQGVYGYTF.

The sample holds a few counts of this clonotype. V is TRBV28 and J is TRBJ2-4; D is undetermined. The CDR3 has 16 amino acids. The V end lost 6 bases, the J end lost 0 bases, and 15 bases lay between the germline ends. Per germline, CDR1 MDHEN and CDR2 SYDVKM. CDR3 nucleotides: TGTGCCAGCAGCGGCAGGCCTTATCTAGCCAAAAACATTCAGTACTTC. Translation gives CASSGRPYLAKNIQYF. The full variable domain, with the rest looked up from reference TRBV28 and TRBJ2-4, is DVKVTQSSRYLVKRTGEKVFLECVQDMDHENMFWYRQDPGLGLRLIYFSYDVKMKEKGDIPEGYSVSREKKERFSLILESASTNQTSMYLCASSGRPYLAKNIQYFGAGTRLSVL.

This CDR3 is CASGDRHNEQFF. The CDR3 DNA reads as TGTGCCAGCGGCGACAGGCACAATGAGCAGTTCTTC. V is TRBV7-6 and J is TRBJ2-1, with D perhaps TRBD1 (6 bases). Germline CDR1 and CDR2: SGHVS and FNYEAQ. This CDR3 comprises 12 residues. V shed 8 bases and J shed 5 bases, with 10 bases lying between them.

This clonotype has at least ten counts. The chain combines TRBV24-1 with TRBJ2-2, with unresolved D. This CDR3 is 16 amino acids long. From germline, CDR1 is KGHDR and CDR2 SFDVKD. Trimming removed 1 base from V and 0 bases from J, with 8 bases in between. Here the CDR3 reads CATSDLRSTNTGELFF. CDR3 bases: TGTGCCACCAGTGATTTACGCAGTACGAACACCGGGGAGCTGTTTTTT.

The chain uses TRBV19 and TRBJ2-7, with 7 bases fitting TRBD2. CDR1 LNHDA and CDR2 SQIVND come from the germline V gene (reference sequence). J gave up 3 bases and V 3 bases, and 5 bases lay outside the gene matches. The CDR3 is 14 amino acids. In DNA, the CDR3 is TGTGCCAGTAGTATGAAGGGAGGGGTCTACGAGCAGTACTTC. Its protein product is CASSMKGGVYEQYF.

This clonotype was observed a few times. The rearrangement joins TRBV19 to TRBJ2-1; the match to TRBD2 covers 14 bases. The germline V gene encodes CDR1 LNHDA and CDR2 SQIVND (reference sequence). The CDR3 is 18 amino acids. V gave up 5 bases and J gave up 2 bases; unmatched junction bases: 8. The CDR3 spells CASSPGTSGGLTYNEQFF. As DNA, the CDR3 is TGTGCCAGTAGTCCCGGGACTAGCGGGGGACTAACCTACAATGAGCAGTTCTTC.

The V gene is TRBV7-9, the J gene TRBJ2-7; tentatively, D is TRBD1 (6 bases). The length of the CDR3 is 15 residues. V lost 4 bases to trimming and J lost 2 bases, with 15 bases between them. Germline CDR1 SEHNR, CDR2 FQNEAQ (reference sequence). CDR3 DNA sequence: TGTGCCAGCAGCTCACAGGGTACGGTGCCCTACGAGCAGTACTTC. Amino acid sequence: CASSSQGTVPYEQYF.